Sequencing of this T cell receptor beta chain was carried out in a study of response to subunit inactivated influenza vaccine. Study-wide points: T cells newly recruited by each seasonal influenza vaccination are few, the authors suggested.

V lost 2 bases and J lost 8, with 21 bases in between. This CDR3 has 17 residues. About this clonotype: The antigen is unknown.

TCRdb passed the RT-PCR reads through MiXCR, listing each CDR3 protein once. The sample gives hundreds of thousands of distinct CDR3 sequences, around 15% of which show up once; less than 9% is in the top ten. The chain carries TRBV12-3 or TRBV12-4 and TRBJ1-4; D is unclear. The specimen was PBMCs from blood, collected approximately 15 days before vaccination. The TCR comes from a man aged 45-65 years who received an inactivated influenza vaccine. CDR3 DNA: TGTGCCAGCAGTTTATCCGCCCTGTTCCGGGTCGGCGAAAAACTGTTTTTT. Its translation is CASSLSALFRVGEKLFF.